This T cell receptor (beta chain) was found in a study of response to subunit inactivated influenza vaccine. Germline CDR1 and CDR2: MGHDK and SYGVNS. The CDR3 loop spans 14 amino acids. The ends were cut back, 3 bases at V and 1 base at J, with 9 bases in the middle. TCRdb reprocessed the RT-PCR reads via MiXCR and lists one record per CDR3 protein. The table includes 500,000 to 650,000 distinct CDR3 sequences, under 9% detected once. Only a few counts were recorded for this clonotype. This receptor was obtained from a man in his fifties or sixties who received an inactivated influenza vaccine. The J gene is TRBJ2-5, the V gene TRBV25-1; the D gene is possibly TRBD1 (6 bases). The sample in question was PBMCs from blood, obtained around 25 months after vaccination. The CDR3 sequence: CASSDIQGQETQYF. Here the CDR3 DNA reads TGTGCCAGCAGTGATATACAGGGCCAAGAGACCCAGTACTTC.